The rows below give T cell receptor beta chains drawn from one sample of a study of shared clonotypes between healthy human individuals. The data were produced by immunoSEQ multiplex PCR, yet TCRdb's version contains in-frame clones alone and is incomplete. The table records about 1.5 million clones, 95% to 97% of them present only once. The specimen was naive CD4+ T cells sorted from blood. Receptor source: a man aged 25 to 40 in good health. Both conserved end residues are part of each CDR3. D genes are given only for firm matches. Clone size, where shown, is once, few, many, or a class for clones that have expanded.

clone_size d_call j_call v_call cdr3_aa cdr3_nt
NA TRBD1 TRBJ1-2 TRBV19 CASSSWTGDSYGYTF TGTGCCAGTAGTTCCTGGACAGGGGATAGCTATGGCTACACCTTC
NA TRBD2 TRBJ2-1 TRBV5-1 CASSLIPGLGYNEQFF TGCGCCAGCAGCTTGATTCCTGGACTAGGCTACAATGAGCAGTTCTTC
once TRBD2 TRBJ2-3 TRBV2 CASSEAGLAGGEDTQYF TGTGCCAGCAGTGAAGCAGGACTAGCGGGAGGGGAAGATACGCAGTATTTT
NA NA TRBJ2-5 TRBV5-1 CASSLLGETQYF TGCGCCAGCAGCCTATTGGGAGAGACCCAGTACTTC
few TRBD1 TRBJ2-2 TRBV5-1 CASSLGQGNTGELFF TGCGCCAGCAGCTTGGGACAGGGGAACACCGGGGAGCTGTTTTTT
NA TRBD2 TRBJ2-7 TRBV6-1 CASSELEGLAGVEQYF TGTGCCAGCAGTGAATTGGAGGGACTAGCGGGAGTTGAGCAGTACTTC
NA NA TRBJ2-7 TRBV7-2 CASRTPGAAEQYF TGTGCCAGCCGAACCCCCGGGGCAGCCGAGCAGTACTTC
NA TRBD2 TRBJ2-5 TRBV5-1 CASATSGSVETQYF TGCGCCAGCGCGACTAGCGGGAGTGTCGAGACCCAGTACTTC
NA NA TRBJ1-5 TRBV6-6 CASSYIRGSGQPQHF TGTGCCAGCAGTTACATTCGGGGATCGGGTCAGCCCCAGCATTTT
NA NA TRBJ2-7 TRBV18 CASSPAGYEQYF TGTGCCAGCTCACCGGCGGGGTACGAGCAGTACTTC
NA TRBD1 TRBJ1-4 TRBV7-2 CASSLVGQGVEKLFF TGTGCCAGCAGCTTAGTGGGACAGGGGGTTGAAAAACTGTTTTTT
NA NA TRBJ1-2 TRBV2 CASSGALYGYTF TGTGCCAGCAGTGGAGCACTCTATGGCTACACCTTC
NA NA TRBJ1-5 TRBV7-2 CASSFGTLNQPQHF TGTGCCAGCAGCTTCGGGACCCTCAATCAGCCCCAGCATTTT
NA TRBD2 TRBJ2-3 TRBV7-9 CASSFKTSGRGGTDTQYF TGTGCCAGCAGCTTCAAGACTAGCGGGAGAGGAGGCACAGATACGCAGTATTTT
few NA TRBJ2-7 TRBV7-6 CASSLRQGGHYEQYF TGTGCCAGCAGCTTGCGGCAGGGGGGGCACTACGAGCAGTACTTC
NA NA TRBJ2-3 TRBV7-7 CASSFSNTDTQYF TGTGCCAGCAGCTTTTCAAACACAGATACGCAGTATTTT
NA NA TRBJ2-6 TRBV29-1 CSVDRLRSGANVLTF TGCAGCGTTGACAGGCTCCGCTCTGGGGCCAACGTCCTGACTTTC
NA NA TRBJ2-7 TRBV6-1 CASSEATDGSYEQYF TGTGCCAGCAGTGAAGCGACGGACGGCTCCTACGAGCAGTACTTC
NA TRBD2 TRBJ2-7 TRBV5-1 CASSLPDGTSGSVQRYEQYF TGCGCCAGCAGCTTGCCCGACGGGACTAGCGGGAGTGTGCAGCGCTACGAGCAGTACTTC
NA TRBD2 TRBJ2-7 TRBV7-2 CASSLMSSGRIVTYEQYF TGTGCCAGCAGCTTAATGTCTAGCGGGAGGATTGTTACCTACGAGCAGTACTTC
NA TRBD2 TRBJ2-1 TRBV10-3 CAISFGREGPVRHEQFF TGTGCCATCAGTTTTGGGCGGGAGGGGCCAGTTCGTCATGAGCAGTTCTTC
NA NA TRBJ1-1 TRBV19 CASSMGPVVNTEAFF TGTGCCAGTAGTATGGGTCCAGTGGTAAACACTGAAGCTTTCTTT
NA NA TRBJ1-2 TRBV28 CASSLPPLRDGYTF TGTGCCAGCAGTTTGCCACCGTTGAGGGATGGCTACACCTTC
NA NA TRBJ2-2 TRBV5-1 CASSQGGNTGELFF TGCGCCAGCAGCCAGGGGGGGAACACCGGGGAGCTGTTTTTT
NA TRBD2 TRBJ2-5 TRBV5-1 CASSLEGSGTETQYF TGCGCCAGCAGCTTGGAGGGTAGCGGGACGGAGACCCAGTACTTC
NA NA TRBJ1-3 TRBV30 CAWSVGDSGNTIYF TGTGCCTGGAGTGTTGGGGACTCTGGAAACACCATATATTTT
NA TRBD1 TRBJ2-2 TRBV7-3 CASSQHKQGIGTGELFF TGTGCCAGCAGCCAACACAAACAGGGGATCGGAACCGGGGAGCTGTTTTTT
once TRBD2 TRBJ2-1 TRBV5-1 CASSFELAGGTGMEQFF TGCGCCAGCAGCTTCGAGCTAGCGGGAGGGACCGGTATGGAGCAGTTCTTC